This T cell receptor beta chain stems from a study of OX40 agonist ivuxolimab in advanced cancers. Across the study: People who had prior anti-PD-1, anti-PD-L1 or anti-CTLA-4 therapy could take part, and 40% had some.

Study conclusions and caveats: Not determined was the antigen specificity of the expanded peripheral T cells. At 0.1 to 3.0 mg/kg, CD4+ and CD8+ blood T cells expanded clonally by week 6.

Baseline was the first blood sampling point, followed by cycle 4 day 1 and cycle 7 day 1. Profiling relied on immunoSEQ multiplex PCR, and the TCRdb table lists in-frame clones only, not all of them. This table holds over 55,000 clones, roughly 80% found once. As regards this clone: The antigen is undetermined.

The source was CD4+ or CD8+ T cells sorted from blood, collected in a trial of the OX40 agonist ivuxolimab. This receptor was identified in an adult with an advanced solid tumor such as melanoma, head and neck, liver or kidney cancer.

The CDR3 DNA is TGTGCCAGCAGCTTGGCTAGCGGAACCTCTAGCACAGATACGCAGTATTTT. Translation: CASSLASGTSSTDTQYF. The chain recombines TRBV7-9 with TRBJ2-3; 7 positions match TRBD2. The CDR3 loop spans 17 amino acids. Germline V gives CDR1 SEHNR, CDR2 FQNEAQ (reference sequence). The V segment lost 3 bases and the J segment 0 bases; nucleotides outside the gene matches: 9. The whole variable domain, remainder taken from reference TRBV7-9 and TRBJ2-3, is DTGVSQNPRHKITKRGQNVTFRCDPISEHNRLYWYRQTLGQGPEFLTYFQNEAQLEKSRLLSDRFSAERPKGSFSTLEIQRTEQGDSAMYLCASSLASGTSSTDTQYFGPGTRLTVL.